Listed below are T cell receptor beta chains from one sample, sequenced in a study of metastatic and nonmetastatic thyroid tumors. Using MiXCR, TCRdb reanalyzed the PCR reads. The table has roughly 12,000 clones, 32% seen once; the top ten hold over 9.5%. Sequenced input: tumor tissue. These receptors were collected from a female donor with papillary thyroid cancer or a benign thyroid nodule (not recorded which). Some clones in this sample may be carry-over from other donors' samples. CDR3s include the opening cysteine and the closing phenylalanine or tryptophan. Each record gives: D gene, J gene, V gene, clone size, CDR3 protein, CDR3 DNA. D genes are given only for firm matches. Clone size appears in some rows only: once, few, many, or a class for an expanded clone.

D gene: TRBD2
J gene: TRBJ2-1
V gene: TRBV7-6
clone size: medium-sized
CDR3 protein: CASSLDGTSYGEQFF
CDR3 DNA: TGTGCCAGCAGCTTAGACGGGACTAGCTATGGAGAGCAGTTCTTC

D gene: TRBD2
J gene: TRBJ2-1
V gene: TRBV5-1
clone size: few
CDR3 protein: CASSLGTSNEQFF
CDR3 DNA: TGCGCCAGCAGCCTAGGGACTAGCAATGAGCAGTTCTTC

D gene: NA
J gene: TRBJ2-3
V gene: TRBV5-1
clone size: NA
CDR3 protein: CASSLGFDRKTDTQYF
CDR3 DNA: TGCGCCAGCAGCTTGGGGTTCGACCGCAAAACAGATACGCAGTATTTT

D gene: NA
J gene: TRBJ2-1
V gene: TRBV15
clone size: medium-sized
CDR3 protein: CATSRPDAGSYNEQFF
CDR3 DNA: TGTGCCACCAGCAGACCGGACGCAGGCTCCTACAATGAGCAGTTCTTC

D gene: TRBD2
J gene: TRBJ2-1
V gene: TRBV6-1
clone size: NA
CDR3 protein: CASRKAGLAVNNEQFF
CDR3 DNA: TGTGCCAGCAGGAAGGCCGGACTAGCGGTTAACAATGAGCAGTTCTTC

D gene: TRBD2
J gene: TRBJ2-3
V gene: TRBV11-2
clone size: NA
CDR3 protein: CASSLGGAGAGKDTQYF
CDR3 DNA: TGTGCCAGCAGCTTAGGGGGAGCGGGAGCTGGTAAAGATACGCAGTATTTT

D gene: TRBD1
J gene: TRBJ1-2
V gene: TRBV7-9
clone size: NA
CDR3 protein: CASSSGGGYGYTF
CDR3 DNA: TGTGCCAGCAGCTCAGGGGGCGGCTATGGCTACACCTTC

D gene: TRBD2
J gene: TRBJ2-3
V gene: TRBV7-3
clone size: NA
CDR3 protein: CASVAGEGGDTQYF
CDR3 DNA: TGTGCCAGCGTTGCGGGAGAGGGAGGAGATACGCAGTATTTT

D gene: NA
J gene: TRBJ1-1
V gene: TRBV6-1
clone size: medium-sized
CDR3 protein: CASRPQVGNTEAFF
CDR3 DNA: TGTGCTAGCAGACCTCAAGTGGGGAACACTGAAGCTTTCTTT

D gene: NA
J gene: TRBJ1-3
V gene: TRBV12-3/TRBV12-4
clone size: medium-sized
CDR3 protein: CASSSRGSIYF
CDR3 DNA: TGTGCCAGCAGTTCCAGGGGATCCATATATTTT

D gene: NA
J gene: TRBJ1-1
V gene: TRBV6-2/TRBV6-3
clone size: NA
CDR3 protein: CASPQAEAFF
CDR3 DNA: TGTGCCAGCCCCCAGGCTGAAGCTTTCTTT

D gene: TRBD1
J gene: TRBJ1-2
V gene: TRBV6-1
clone size: medium-sized
CDR3 protein: CASMDWTGQNYGYTF
CDR3 DNA: TGTGCCAGCATGGACTGGACAGGCCAAAACTATGGCTACACCTTC